The 15 T cell receptor beta chains below all came from one sample that was sequenced in a study of T cell responses to AZD1222 COVID-19 vaccine. Sequenced by immunoSEQ multiplex PCR; TCRdb stores in-frame clones only, minus some. The sample yields about 160,000 clones, just over 90% seen once. The sequencing here drew on peripheral blood, taken on day 0 of MenACWY control vaccination. The receptor set was obtained from an adult in good health.

This chain joins TRBV28 and TRBJ1-2, with D maybe TRBD1 (6 bases). This CDR3 spans 14 amino acids. The V end was cut by 6 bases, the J end by 7 bases, with 18 bases between. From germline, CDR1 is MDHEN and CDR2 SYDVKM. CDR3 nucleotide sequence: TGTGCCAGCAGCACAGGGACGTTCACGGCTGGCTACACCTTC. Its translation is CASSTGTFTAGYTF.

The rearrangement joins TRBV6-2 or TRBV6-3 to TRBJ2-1; no reliable D call. In germline, CDR1 is MNHEY, CDR2 SVGEGT. CDR3 length: 15 residues. V was trimmed by 2 bases and J by 1 base, leaving 9 bases between them. The CDR3 spells CASSYNSESYNEQFF. The CDR3 nucleotides are TGTGCCAGCAGTTACAACTCTGAGTCCTACAATGAGCAGTTCTTC.

The rearrangement links TRBV23-1 to TRBJ2-3; 11 positions agree with TRBD2. TRBV23-1 carries the ORF label, with uncertain function. With V trimmed by 3 bases and J by 4 bases, 15 bases remained unmatched. This CDR3 is built from 19 residues. CDR3 DNA sequence: TGCGCCAGCAGTCACCGGACTAGCGGGTTGGGGGAGAAGCCAGATACGCAGTATTTT. This sequence encodes CASSHRTSGLGEKPDTQYF.

This sequence joins TRBV28 and TRBJ1-5; D gene ambiguous. The CDR3 is made up of 14 amino acids. Germline loops: CDR1 MDHEN, CDR2 SYDVKM. The V and J ends lost 3 bases and 4 bases respectively, with 10 bases between them. CDR3 residues: CASSLNSANQPQHF. The CDR3 DNA follows: TGTGCCAGCAGTTTGAACAGTGCTAATCAGCCCCAGCATTTT.

The V call is TRBV19, the J call TRBJ1-1, with unresolved D. This CDR3 has 15 residues. The V end was cut by 7 bases, the J end by 1 base, with 16 bases between. Germline V lookup: CDR1 LNHDA, CDR2 SQIVND (reference sequence). The CDR3 sequence is CASNERAEPNTEAFF. CDR3 DNA sequence: TGTGCCAGTAACGAACGGGCAGAGCCGAACACTGAAGCTTTCTTT. Full variable domain (remainder filled in from reference TRBV19 and TRBJ1-1): DGGITQSPKYLFRKEGQNVTLSCEQNLNHDAMYWYRQDPGQGLRLIYYSQIVNDFQKGDIAEGYSVSREKKESFPLTVTSAQKNPTAFYLCASNERAEPNTEAFFGQGTRLTVV.

The chain couples TRBV6-2 or TRBV6-3 to TRBJ2-7, with 7 positions matching TRBD2. Germline CDR1 and CDR2: MNHEY and SVGEGT. The CDR3 runs to 15 residues. The trim removed 0 bases at V and 4 bases at J, leaving 6 bases unmatched. This chain's CDR3 is CASSYSTSERYEQYF. CDR3 coding DNA: TGTGCCAGCAGTTACTCAACTAGCGAACGGTACGAGCAGTACTTC.

The chain combines TRBV5-1 with TRBJ2-7; the match to TRBD1 covers 7 bases. Looked up from germline, CDR1 is SGHRS and CDR2 is YFSETQ. This CDR3 has 14 residues. V lost 4 bases, J lost 5 bases, and 9 bases stayed unmatched. This CDR3 is CASSPKDRVNEQYF. CDR3 sequence (DNA): TGCGCCAGCAGCCCAAAAGACAGGGTCAACGAGCAGTACTTC.

This clone was observed once. The chain couples TRBV6-5 to TRBJ2-5; weak D call: TRBD2 (6 bases). The V gene's germline CDR1 is MNHEY and CDR2 SVGAGI. The CDR3 runs 13 residues. The ends were cut back, 10 bases at V and 5 bases at J, with 17 bases in the middle. Written as DNA, the CDR3 is TGTGCCACCTCCCGCTGGAGCGGGGAGACCCAGTACTTC. This gives the protein CATSRWSGETQYF.

This chain links TRBV30 with TRBJ2-6; 7 nucleotides match TRBD2. V gave up 4 bases and J gave up 2 bases; unmatched junction bases: 2. The length of the CDR3 is 14 residues. Germline lookup yields CDR1 GTSNPN and CDR2 SVGIG (reference sequence). As DNA, the CDR3 is TGTGCCTGGACGGGGGGAACTGGGGCCAACGTCCTGACTTTC. It translates to CAWTGGTGANVLTF.

This clone was picked up one time. The chain has TRBV27 and TRBJ1-4; unclear D gene. The CDR3 totals 13 residues. Trimming removed 6 bases from V and 7 bases from J, with 12 bases in between. Germline assignment: CDR1 MNHEY and CDR2 SMNVEV (reference sequence). The CDR3: CASSFRGPEKLFF. CDR3 bases: TGTGCCAGCAGCTTTCGGGGTCCTGAAAAACTGTTTTTT.

The V gene is TRBV5-1, the J gene TRBJ2-7, with TRBD1 matching 7 bases. V was pared by 2 bases and J by 6 bases, with 2 bases of the junction left unmatched. Germline CDR1 SGHRS, CDR2 YFSETQ. The CDR3 is 12 amino acids. Here the CDR3 reads CASSFYRGEQYF. CDR3 in DNA: TGCGCCAGCAGCTTTTACAGGGGCGAGCAGTACTTC.

Concerning this clone: One end of the junction does not line up with germline, which may come from a read error. J is TRBJ1-5 and V is TRBV6-5; TRBD1 is a possible D gene (5 bases). The CDR3 consists of 15 residues. CDR1 is MNHEY and CDR2 is SVGAGI in the germline V gene. The CDR3 region is CASRARQGGNQPQHF. CDR3 nucleotides: TGTGCCAGCAGGGCGAGGCAGGGAGGCAACCAGCCCCAGCATTTT.

The rearrangement uses TRBV27 and TRBJ2-2, with 7 bases lining up with TRBD2. With V trimmed by 1 base and J by 0 bases, 2 bases remained unmatched. Germline-derived CDR1 and CDR2 are MNHEY and SMNVEV (reference sequence). CDR3 length equals 16 residues. This chain's CDR3 is CASSLWGRANTGELFF. For the CDR3, the DNA is TGTGCCAGCAGTTTATGGGGGAGGGCGAACACCGGGGAGCTGTTTTTT.

A single count supports this clone. V usage is TRBV30 and J usage is TRBJ1-4; D unresolved. The CDR3 is 15 residues long. Trimming removed 0 bases from V and 8 bases from J, with 16 bases in between. Germline CDR1 GTSNPN, CDR2 SVGIG (reference sequence). In DNA, the CDR3 is TGTGCCTGGAGTGTACCGGAGCGATTCGCCGAAAAACTGTTTTTT. Its translation: CAWSVPERFAEKLFF.

The CDR3 spells CASSPSGRVNEQFF. CDR3 DNA: TGTGCCAGCAGCCCTAGCGGGAGAGTCAATGAGCAGTTCTTC. The genes are TRBV7-8 and TRBJ2-1; 10 nucleotides match TRBD2. The V gene end was trimmed by 5 bases and the J gene end by 6 bases; junction bases not matched to a gene: 4. Germline CDR1 SGHVS, CDR2 FQNEAQ. The CDR3 has 14 amino acids.